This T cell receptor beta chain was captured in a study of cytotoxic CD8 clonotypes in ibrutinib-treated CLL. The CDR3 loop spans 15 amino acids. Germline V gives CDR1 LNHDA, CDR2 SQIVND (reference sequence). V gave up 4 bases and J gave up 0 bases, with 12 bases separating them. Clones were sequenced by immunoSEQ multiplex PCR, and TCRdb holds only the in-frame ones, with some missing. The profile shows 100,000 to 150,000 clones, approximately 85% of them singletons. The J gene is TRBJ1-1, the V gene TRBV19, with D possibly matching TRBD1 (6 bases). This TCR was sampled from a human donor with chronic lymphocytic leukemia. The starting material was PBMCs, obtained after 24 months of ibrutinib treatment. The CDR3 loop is CASSTLDRMNTEAFF. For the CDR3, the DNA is TGTGCCAGTAGTACCCTGGACAGAATGAACACTGAAGCTTTCTTT.